These T cell receptor beta chains were read from a single sample in a study of T cell changes during pregnancy in multiple sclerosis. The protocol was immunoSEQ multiplex PCR, while the TCRdb copy is restricted to in-frame clones and leaves out a portion. Of 50,000 to 60,000 clones listed, about 90% are singletons. The sample consisted of CD4+ T cells from peripheral blood mononuclear cells, taken after pregnancy. The receptors stem from a female donor in good health, enrolled as a control in a pregnancy study. Each CDR3 is given without its conserved first and last residue. The order of the fields is clone size, V gene, J gene, D gene, CDR3 protein. The D gene is left open where the match is weak. Where a row states a size, it is once, few, many or the class of an expanded clone; other rows omit it.

abundance: NA; v_gene: TRBV2; j_gene: TRBJ2-3; d_gene: TRBD2; CDR3aa: ASLDGGTTDTQY
abundance: NA; v_gene: TRBV7-2; j_gene: TRBJ2-1; d_gene: NA; CDR3aa: ASSLLRDEQF
abundance: NA; v_gene: TRBV5-4; j_gene: TRBJ2-7; d_gene: NA; CDR3aa: ASSYGGRRDEQY
abundance: NA; v_gene: TRBV27; j_gene: TRBJ2-1; d_gene: NA; CDR3aa: ASSLRLGSSYNEQF
abundance: once; v_gene: TRBV18; j_gene: TRBJ1-1; d_gene: NA; CDR3aa: ASSPGRSPMNTEAF
abundance: once; v_gene: TRBV30; j_gene: TRBJ1-5; d_gene: NA; CDR3aa: AWTGRGTGQPQH
abundance: NA; v_gene: TRBV4-1; j_gene: TRBJ1-4; d_gene: NA; CDR3aa: ASSQRGLSVEEKLF
abundance: NA; v_gene: TRBV11-2; j_gene: TRBJ2-3; d_gene: NA; CDR3aa: ASSFSPSDTQY
abundance: once; v_gene: TRBV5-4; j_gene: TRBJ2-7; d_gene: TRBD1; CDR3aa: ASSKQGAVYEQY
abundance: NA; v_gene: TRBV7-2; j_gene: TRBJ1-5; d_gene: NA; CDR3aa: ASSWGTGSRPQH
abundance: NA; v_gene: TRBV5-4; j_gene: TRBJ2-5; d_gene: NA; CDR3aa: ASSKQIKETQY
abundance: NA; v_gene: TRBV6-6; j_gene: TRBJ2-2; d_gene: NA; CDR3aa: ASRRASAGELF
abundance: NA; v_gene: TRBV4-3; j_gene: TRBJ1-1; d_gene: NA; CDR3aa: ASSQDSNWREAF
abundance: NA; v_gene: TRBV10-2; j_gene: TRBJ1-2; d_gene: NA; CDR3aa: ASSAQATYGYT
abundance: NA; v_gene: TRBV15; j_gene: TRBJ2-7; d_gene: NA; CDR3aa: ATSRDIGQIAEQY
abundance: NA; v_gene: TRBV5-4; j_gene: TRBJ2-7; d_gene: NA; CDR3aa: ASSPAGGGSAQY
abundance: NA; v_gene: TRBV19; j_gene: TRBJ1-2; d_gene: TRBD1; CDR3aa: ASSRTGTNYGYT
abundance: NA; v_gene: TRBV25-1; j_gene: TRBJ1-1; d_gene: TRBD1; CDR3aa: ASSEGTGTF
abundance: NA; v_gene: TRBV7-9; j_gene: TRBJ2-3; d_gene: TRBD2; CDR3aa: ASSSRGGTDTQY
abundance: once; v_gene: TRBV19; j_gene: TRBJ1-2; d_gene: TRBD1; CDR3aa: ASCRDRALGYT
abundance: NA; v_gene: TRBV2; j_gene: TRBJ2-1; d_gene: TRBD1; CDR3aa: ATRQGLGGSGNEQF
abundance: NA; v_gene: TRBV28; j_gene: TRBJ2-7; d_gene: TRBD1; CDR3aa: ASMGQGVFVYEQY
abundance: NA; v_gene: TRBV11-2; j_gene: TRBJ1-2; d_gene: TRBD1; CDR3aa: ASSLNSGQGRVGYT
abundance: NA; v_gene: TRBV29-1; j_gene: TRBJ1-2; d_gene: NA; CDR3aa: SVEDEGEWNGYT
abundance: once; v_gene: TRBV27; j_gene: NA; d_gene: TRBD1; CDR3aa: ASSRTGPYEQY
abundance: few; v_gene: TRBV4-2; j_gene: TRBJ1-1; d_gene: NA; CDR3aa: ASSQGLTSNTEAF
abundance: NA; v_gene: TRBV11-1; j_gene: TRBJ2-1; d_gene: NA; CDR3aa: ASSFESIQF
abundance: NA; v_gene: TRBV5-6; j_gene: TRBJ1-1; d_gene: NA; CDR3aa: ASSFDGRAF
abundance: NA; v_gene: TRBV7-9; j_gene: TRBJ1-2; d_gene: TRBD1; CDR3aa: ASSFPIGQGAGNGYT
abundance: NA; v_gene: TRBV6-5; j_gene: TRBJ2-7; d_gene: NA; CDR3aa: ASSSQQGRREQY
abundance: NA; v_gene: TRBV6-6; j_gene: TRBJ1-5; d_gene: TRBD1; CDR3aa: ASRKDRASNQPQH
abundance: NA; v_gene: TRBV10-1; j_gene: TRBJ2-4; d_gene: NA; CDR3aa: ASRLCGTEAKNIQY
abundance: NA; v_gene: TRBV27; j_gene: TRBJ1-4; d_gene: NA; CDR3aa: ASRVRRGANEKLF
abundance: NA; v_gene: TRBV30; j_gene: TRBJ2-7; d_gene: NA; CDR3aa: AWSAPTAYEQY
abundance: NA; v_gene: TRBV10-3; j_gene: TRBJ2-7; d_gene: TRBD2; CDR3aa: AIGRGGYGYEQY
abundance: NA; v_gene: TRBV20-1; j_gene: TRBJ2-1; d_gene: NA; CDR3aa: SAQQRDEQF
abundance: NA; v_gene: TRBV29-1; j_gene: TRBJ1-2; d_gene: TRBD1; CDR3aa: SAGRPGQGDYGYT
abundance: NA; v_gene: TRBV4-1; j_gene: TRBJ1-3; d_gene: TRBD1; CDR3aa: ASSPLGGDRINGNTIY
abundance: NA; v_gene: TRBV7-3; j_gene: TRBJ2-2; d_gene: NA; CDR3aa: ASSPNGLTGELF
abundance: NA; v_gene: TRBV15; j_gene: TRBJ1-3; d_gene: NA; CDR3aa: ATSSQTGLRGNTIY
abundance: NA; v_gene: TRBV30; j_gene: TRBJ1-3; d_gene: NA; CDR3aa: AWSMAGNTIY
abundance: NA; v_gene: TRBV19; j_gene: TRBJ2-5; d_gene: NA; CDR3aa: ASSIGTDYRETQY
abundance: NA; v_gene: TRBV18; j_gene: TRBJ2-7; d_gene: NA; CDR3aa: ASSPPAGSREQY
abundance: NA; v_gene: TRBV5-4; j_gene: TRBJ1-2; d_gene: NA; CDR3aa: ASRLMGGGGYGYT
abundance: NA; v_gene: TRBV4-1; j_gene: TRBJ2-3; d_gene: TRBD2; CDR3aa: ASGGTSGGASDTQY
abundance: NA; v_gene: TRBV29-1; j_gene: TRBJ1-2; d_gene: NA; CDR3aa: SVEGLTDYYGYT
abundance: once; v_gene: TRBV27; j_gene: TRBJ2-2; d_gene: TRBD2; CDR3aa: ASSLSQKLAANTGELF
abundance: NA; v_gene: TRBV6-1; j_gene: TRBJ2-2; d_gene: NA; CDR3aa: ASSLGQGTTGELF
abundance: NA; v_gene: TRBV11-1; j_gene: TRBJ1-2; d_gene: NA; CDR3aa: ASSLETVGGYT
abundance: NA; v_gene: TRBV4-2; j_gene: TRBJ2-2; d_gene: NA; CDR3aa: ASSPDYNTGELF
abundance: NA; v_gene: TRBV27; j_gene: TRBJ2-6; d_gene: NA; CDR3aa: ASSYSLSGANVLT
abundance: NA; v_gene: TRBV5-1; j_gene: TRBJ2-3; d_gene: NA; CDR3aa: ASSLEPGLQSDTQY
abundance: NA; v_gene: TRBV28; j_gene: TRBJ2-7; d_gene: TRBD2; CDR3aa: ASSLAGGRSHEQY
abundance: NA; v_gene: TRBV5-4; j_gene: TRBJ1-3; d_gene: TRBD1; CDR3aa: ASSLMGQLAGNTIY
abundance: NA; v_gene: TRBV7-2; j_gene: TRBJ2-1; d_gene: NA; CDR3aa: ASSRLGWEQF
abundance: NA; v_gene: TRBV2; j_gene: TRBJ1-4; d_gene: NA; CDR3aa: ASSGLLATNEKLF
abundance: NA; v_gene: TRBV5-4; j_gene: TRBJ2-5; d_gene: NA; CDR3aa: ASSLTGQTQY